One sample yielded the 23 T cell receptor beta chains listed below, sequenced in a study of control samples from healthy donors and cancer patients. This table comes from immunoSEQ multiplex PCR, and its TCRdb copy is limited to in-frame clones, with some not included. The sample consists of some 95,000 clones, over 85% of them appearing once. Sequencing used blood. The receptors were sampled from a human donor in good health. The donor label of this sample is uncertain.

The CDR3, as DNA: TGTGCCAGCAGCCAAGATACGGCAGGAACTGAAGCTTTCTTT. Amino acids: CASSQDTAGTEAFF. The chain carries TRBV3-1 (or the pseudogene TRBV3-2) and TRBJ1-1; unclear D gene. V was pared by 0 bases and J by 5 bases, with 10 bases between. Germline-derived CDR1 and CDR2 are LGHDT and YNNKEL (reference sequence). The CDR3 loop spans 14 amino acids.

The J gene is TRBJ2-3, the V gene TRBV5-8; TRBD1 aligns across 7 bases. Per the germline V gene, CDR1 is SGHTS and CDR2 is YDEGEE. Trimming at V came to 4 bases and at J to 0 bases, leaving 11 bases not matched to a gene. The CDR3 covers 17 residues. The DNA for the CDR3 is TGTGCCAGCAGCACACCCGGGACAGTGACTAGCACAGATACGCAGTATTTT. This sequence encodes CASSTPGTVTSTDTQYF.

V usage is TRBV10-3 and J usage is TRBJ2-5, with D uncertain. V was cut by 10 bases and J by 3 bases, with 18 bases left in between. Germline values: CDR1 ENHRY, CDR2 SYGVKD. There are 14 residues in the CDR3. CDR3 sequence: CATYPGKTEETQYF. In DNA form, the CDR3 reads TGTGCCACCTACCCGGGTAAAACGGAAGAGACCCAGTACTTC.

This CDR3 is CASRPGGGITTEAFF. In DNA form, the CDR3 reads TGCGCCAGCAGGCCCGGGGGGGGAATAACGACTGAAGCTTTCTTT. This rearrangement joins TRBV10-2 to TRBJ1-1; TRBD1 is a possible D gene (5 bases). Trimming took off 6 bases at V and 5 bases at J, with 19 bases between the two ends. The CDR3 runs to 15 residues. The V gene's germline CDR1 is WSHSY and CDR2 SAAADI.

The chain couples TRBV19 to TRBJ1-2; tentatively, D is TRBD1 (5 bases). The CDR3 is 13 residues long. Germline CDR1 and CDR2: LNHDA and SQIVND (reference sequence). V lost 6 bases and J 2 bases, leaving 10 bases between the germline ends. The CDR3 sequence: CASSRTRNYGYTF. In nucleotides, the CDR3 is TGTGCCAGTAGCCGGACACGGAACTATGGCTACACCTTC.

This clone showed up just a few times. This sequence joins TRBV18 and TRBJ2-7; 7 bases fit TRBD1. CDR3 length equals 14 residues. The trim removed 3 bases at V and 5 bases at J, leaving 7 bases unmatched. CDR1 KGHSH and CDR2 LQKENI come from the germline V gene. The CDR3 loop reads CASSPRRGLDEQYF. The CDR3 DNA follows: TGTGCCAGCTCACCGCGAAGGGGGCTAGACGAGCAGTACTTC.

To note about this clone: Different DNA sequences within this sample yield the same CDR3. The rearrangement links TRBV5-1 to TRBJ2-3; no reliable D call. Germline lookup yields CDR1 SGHRS and CDR2 YFSETQ. This CDR3 has 11 residues. V gave up 6 bases and J gave up 6 bases, with 8 bases separating them. CDR3 region: CASTQTDTQYF. The CDR3 coding sequence is TGCGCCAGCACGCAAACCGATACGCAGTATTTT.

This sequence joins TRBV4-3 and TRBJ1-6, with TRBD1 matching 7 bases. CDR1 and CDR2 from the germline V gene are LGHNA and YSLEER. The CDR3 is 17 residues long. V was pared by 0 bases and J by 2 bases, with 4 bases of the junction left unmatched. CDR3 residues: CASSQDLGQTYNSPLHF. CDR3 sequence (DNA): TGCGCCAGCAGCCAAGATCTGGGACAGACCTATAATTCACCCCTCCACTTT.

This chain joins TRBV30 and TRBJ2-6; a weak D match, TRBD2 (5 bases). The CDR3 is made up of 13 amino acids. V shed 5 bases and J shed 4 bases, with 9 bases lying between them. Germline values: CDR1 GTSNPN, CDR2 SVGIG (reference sequence). CDR3 nucleotide sequence: TGTGCCTGGGCTACGGGGGGGGCCAACGTCCTGACTTTC. Its translation is CAWATGGANVLTF.

The rearrangement links TRBV9 to TRBJ2-6; 8 nucleotides align to TRBD1. Losses at the gene ends were 4 bases for V and 2 bases for J; bases not matched to a gene: 2. The CDR3 extends over 15 amino acids. The germline V gene encodes CDR1 SGDLS and CDR2 YYNGEE. The CDR3 DNA sequence: TGTGCCAGCAGCCAACAGGGGGCTGGGGCCAACGTCCTGACTTTC. It translates to CASSQQGAGANVLTF.

CDR3 region: CASSVGHGNEKLFF. In DNA form, the CDR3 reads TGCGCCAGCAGCGTGGGACACGGAAATGAAAAACTGTTTTTT. The chain is built from TRBV5-1 and TRBJ1-4; D may be TRBD1 (6 bases). This CDR3 is 14 amino acids long. Germline-derived CDR1 and CDR2 are SGHRS and YFSETQ. The V end was cut by 4 bases, the J end by 5 bases, with 12 bases between.

The V and J genes are TRBV5-1 and TRBJ1-4, with no clear D. The CDR3 extends over 14 amino acids. Germline values: CDR1 SGHRS, CDR2 YFSETQ. V lost 0 bases and J lost 2, with 5 bases in between. The CDR3 loop reads CASSLGSTNEKLFF. In DNA form, the CDR3 reads TGCGCCAGCAGCTTGGGTTCCACTAATGAAAAACTGTTTTTT.

The chain carries TRBV14 and TRBJ1-4; 8 bases match TRBD1. Losses at the gene ends were 6 bases for V and 1 base for J; bases not matched to a gene: 4. This CDR3 is built from 15 residues. Germline-derived CDR1 and CDR2 are SGHDN and FVKESK. CDR3 bases: TGTGCCAGCAGACGGACAGGGCTAACTAATGAAAAACTGTTTTTT. Its translation: CASRRTGLTNEKLFF.

The V call is TRBV4-2, the J call TRBJ1-1, with a weak D call TRBD1 (5 bases). CDR1 and CDR2 from the germline V gene are LGHNA and YNFKEQ. Trimming removed 3 bases from V and 6 bases from J, with 11 bases in between. This CDR3 is built from 13 residues. DNA of the CDR3: TGTGCCAGCAGCCATTCGGGGGACCCTGAAGCTTTCTTT. Protein product: CASSHSGDPEAFF.

CDR3 sequence (DNA): TGCAGCGTTGAAATTACCCGCTATGGCTACACCTTC. The encoded protein is CSVEITRYGYTF. The chain carries TRBV29-1 and TRBJ1-2, with no clear D. Germline V gene sequence: CDR1 SQVTM, CDR2 ANQGSEA. V lost 2 bases and J 4 bases, leaving 8 bases between the germline ends. The CDR3 totals 12 residues.

The rearrangement links TRBV7-6 to TRBJ2-1, with 12 bases fitting TRBD2. Germline V gives CDR1 SGHVS, CDR2 FNYEAQ. V shed 0 bases, J shed 6 bases, and the junction held 9 bases outside the gene matches. The CDR3 is 18 residues long. CDR3 DNA: TGTGCCAGCAGCTTAGCGCTCGGGCTAGCGGGGGGGCGCAATGAGCAGTTCTTC. This encodes CASSLALGLAGGRNEQFF.

This chain uses TRBV3-1 (or the pseudogene TRBV3-2) with TRBJ2-5; 11 bases fit TRBD2. Germline CDR1 and CDR2: LGHDT and YNNKEL (reference sequence). The CDR3 sequence is 17 residues long. Trimming at V came to 2 bases and at J to 2 bases, leaving 7 bases not matched to a gene. The CDR3 protein is CASSQNSLAGDQETQYF. Here the CDR3 DNA reads TGTGCCAGCAGCCAAAATTCACTAGCGGGGGATCAAGAGACCCAGTACTTC.

The rearrangement links TRBV29-1 to TRBJ1-1, with D hard to call. Germline CDR1 is SQVTM and CDR2 is ANQGSEA. Trimming stripped 7 bases from V and 0 bases from J, with 12 bases between. The CDR3 sequence is 13 residues long. The CDR3 spells CSADSPMNTEAFF. DNA of the CDR3: TGCAGCGCAGACTCCCCCATGAACACTGAAGCTTTCTTT.

J is TRBJ2-7 and V is TRBV5-6, with D possibly matching TRBD1 (6 bases). This CDR3 contains 13 residues. The germline gives CDR1 SGHDT, CDR2 YYEEEE. The germline V and J ends were trimmed by 7 bases and 0 bases, with 11 bases remaining between them. CDR3 protein: CASEGQSSYEQYF. Here the CDR3 DNA reads TGTGCCAGCGAAGGACAGAGCTCCTACGAGCAGTACTTC.

The J gene is TRBJ2-2, the V gene TRBV7-9; weak D call: TRBD2 (5 bases). CDR1 is SEHNR and CDR2 is FQNEAQ in the germline V gene (reference sequence). V dropped 5 bases and J dropped 10 bases, with 11 bases sitting between them. This CDR3 region has 12 residues. The CDR3 nucleotides read TGTGCCAGCAGCGAGGGAGTCCAGGAGCTGTTTTTT. Its translation: CASSEGVQELFF.

The chain carries TRBV5-4 and TRBJ2-7; no firm D call. Germline CDR1 reads SGHNT; CDR2 reads YYREEE (reference sequence). Trimming took off 3 bases at V and 4 bases at J, with 5 bases between the two ends. The CDR3 sequence is 11 residues long. CDR3 amino acids: CASSSPYEQYF. DNA of the CDR3: TGTGCCAGCAGCTCTCCATACGAGCAGTACTTC.

The rearrangement joins TRBV2 to TRBJ1-5; TRBD1 is a possible D gene (5 bases). Trimming pared 7 bases from V and 4 bases from J, leaving 11 bases between. Germline loops: CDR1 SNHLY, CDR2 FYNNEI. CDR3 size: 13 residues. The CDR3 is CASTPGRNQPQHF. In DNA, the CDR3 is TGTGCCAGCACCCCGGGACGGAATCAGCCCCAGCATTTT.

This chain links TRBV5-1 with TRBJ2-2, with TRBD1 matching over 9 bases. The germline V gene encodes CDR1 SGHRS and CDR2 YFSETQ. Trimming at V came to 0 bases and at J to 7 bases, leaving 4 bases not matched to a gene. This CDR3 region has 15 residues. CDR3 in amino acids: CASSLGDRVIGELFF. CDR3 in DNA: TGCGCCAGCAGCTTGGGGGACAGGGTAATCGGGGAGCTGTTTTTT.